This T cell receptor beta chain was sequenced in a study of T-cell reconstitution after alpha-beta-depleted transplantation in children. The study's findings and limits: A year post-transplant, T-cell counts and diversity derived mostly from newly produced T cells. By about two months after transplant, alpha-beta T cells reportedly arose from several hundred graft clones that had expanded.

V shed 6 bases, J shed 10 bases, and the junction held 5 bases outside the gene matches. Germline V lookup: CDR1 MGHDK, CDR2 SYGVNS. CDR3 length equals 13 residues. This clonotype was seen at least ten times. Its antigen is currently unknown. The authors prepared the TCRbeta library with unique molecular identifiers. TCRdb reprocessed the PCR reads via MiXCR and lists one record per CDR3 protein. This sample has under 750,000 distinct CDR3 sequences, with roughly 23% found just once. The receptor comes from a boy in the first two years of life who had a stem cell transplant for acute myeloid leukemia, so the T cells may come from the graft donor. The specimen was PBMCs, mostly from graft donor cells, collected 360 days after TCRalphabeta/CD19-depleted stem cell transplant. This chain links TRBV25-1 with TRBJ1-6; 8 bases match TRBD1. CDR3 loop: CASRDREKSPLHF. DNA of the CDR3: TGTGCCAGCAGGGACAGGGAGAAATCACCCCTCCACTTT.